This T cell receptor (beta chain) was identified during a study of CD8 T cells in ankylosing spondylitis. Whole-study findings and limits: Seven to nine highly homologous variants made up a TCR beta motif that seemed to typify ankylosing spondylitis blood. Earlier literature documents some of the motif variants in reactive arthritis synovial fluid and blood. Matched synovial fluid from ankylosing spondylitis patients was reported to be enriched for disease-linked clones.

TCRdb redid the calling of the 5' RACE reads with MiXCR, one entry per CDR3 protein. The sample has roughly 200,000 distinct CDR3 sequences; 20% to 30% are singletons. About this clonotype itself: Its specificity is unknown.

The CDR3 is made up of 14 amino acids. The trim removed 4 bases at V and 5 bases at J, leaving 8 bases unmatched. J is TRBJ2-7 and V is TRBV12-3 or TRBV12-4; 7 bases are shared with TRBD1. Sequencing was performed on blood, either unsorted or a sorted T cell fraction (not recorded which). This TCR was recovered from a male donor with ankylosing spondylitis or in good health (not recorded which). The CDR3 sequence: CASSSDRVRHEQYF. CDR3 in DNA: TGTGCCAGCAGTTCTGACAGGGTACGCCACGAGCAGTACTTC.